One sample yielded the 20 T cell receptor beta chains listed below, sequenced in a study of beta chain features in type 1 diabetes. Expressed TCRB transcripts were sequenced after all isolated RNA was converted to cDNA. Produced via immunoSEQ multiplex PCR; TCRdb's table is partial and in-frame only. The sample has more than 350,000 clones; about an eighth are singletons. Material for sequencing was naive CD4+ T cells from blood. These receptors were obtained from a young woman in good health.

This clone was counted a few times. This chain joins TRBV27 and TRBJ1-1, with no clear D. CDR1 and CDR2 from the germline V gene are MNHEY and SMNVEV (reference sequence). This CDR3 comprises 17 residues. Trimming removed 1 base from V and 3 bases from J, with 18 bases in between. CDR3 bases: TGTGCCAGCAGTTTATTGGTGGGCGTGGGCGGGGACACTGAAGCTTTCTTT. Translating it yields CASSLLVGVGGDTEAFF.

Only a few counts were recorded for this clone. The chain uses TRBV5-1 and TRBJ2-1; 7 bases line up with TRBD2. The CDR3 is 16 residues long. Germline V gene data show CDR1 as SGHRS and CDR2 as YFSETQ. V lost 4 bases and J lost 0; bases outside the gene matches: 7. In nucleotides, the CDR3 is TGCGCCAGCAGCCCCGGGGCGGGGGACTCCTACAATGAGCAGTTCTTC. Protein sequence: CASSPGAGDSYNEQFF.

The DNA for the CDR3 is TGTGCCAGCAGCCCACAGGGAGCGGGATTATACAATGAGCAGTTCTTC. Protein product: CASSPQGAGLYNEQFF. The chain links TRBV7-6 to TRBJ2-1; possible D gene TRBD2, 7 bases. Germline V gene data show CDR1 as SGHVS and CDR2 as FNYEAQ. V lost 5 bases and J 4 bases, leaving 18 bases between the germline ends. There are 16 residues in the CDR3.

This clone turned up a few times. This chain uses TRBV7-2 with TRBJ2-1, with D possibly TRBD1 on 6 matching bases. The CDR3 runs 15 residues. V lost 3 bases and J lost 8, with 17 bases in between. The germline gives CDR1 SGHTA, CDR2 FQGNSA. CDR3 nucleotides: TGTGCCAGCAGCTTCGGGACACCCGTGGGGGATGAGCAGTTCTTC. This sequence encodes CASSFGTPVGDEQFF.

On this clone: The same CDR3 is also encoded by other DNA sequences in this sample. V and J are TRBV25-1 and TRBJ2-7, with 9 bases identical to TRBD2. Germline V gene lookup returns CDR1 MGHDK and CDR2 SYGVNS. The CDR3 totals 14 residues. The V and J ends lost 7 bases and 3 bases, in that order; junction bases with no gene match: 7. The DNA for the CDR3 is TGTGCCAGCAAGGGAGCGGGGGGCTGCTACGAGCAGTACGTC. It specifies CASKGAGGCYEQYV.

This clone was counted between two and nine times. The rearrangement links TRBV6-5 to TRBJ2-3; 8 positions agree with TRBD2. Germline V lookup: CDR1 MNHEY, CDR2 SVGAGI. The CDR3 is made up of 14 amino acids. V lost 0 bases, J lost 9 bases, and 5 bases stayed unmatched. The CDR3 DNA is TGTGCCAGCAGTTACTCGTTACTAGCGGACACGCAGTATTTT. Its translation is CASSYSLLADTQYF.

There are a few counts of this clone. This chain links TRBV28 with TRBJ1-2; TRBD1 agrees at 8 bases. Germline CDR1 MDHEN, CDR2 SYDVKM. Trimming cost V 8 bases and J 3 bases; bases outside gene matches: 11. The CDR3 is made up of 15 amino acids. Written as DNA, the CDR3 is TGTGCCAGCTGTGGCAGGGGGCATGATGACTATGGCTACACCTTC. It codes for CASCGRGHDDYGYTF.

V and J are TRBV16 and TRBJ2-6, with D uncertain. Germline V gives CDR1 KGHSY, CDR2 FQNENV. This CDR3 has 15 residues. Between the trimmed V and J ends, which lost 5 bases and 1 base, there was a span of 9 bases. CDR3: CASSGISSGANVLTF. The CDR3 nucleotides are TGTGCCAGCAGCGGGATTAGTTCTGGGGCCAACGTCCTGACTTTC.

The CDR3 DNA follows: TGTGCCAGCAGTGAAGCGCCGGGACAGGGTGAAGCTTTCTTT. Amino acid sequence: CASSEAPGQGEAFF. The gene calls are TRBV2 and TRBJ1-1, with 9 positions matching TRBD1. The CDR3 runs 14 residues. V lost 0 bases, J lost 7 bases, and 3 bases stayed unmatched. Germline V gene data show CDR1 as SNHLY and CDR2 as FYNNEI.

The rearrangement links TRBV7-2 to TRBJ1-6, with D uncertain. The ends were cut back, 3 bases at V and 8 bases at J, with 14 bases in the middle. This CDR3 is 15 amino acids long. Per the germline V gene, CDR1 is SGHTA and CDR2 is FQGNSA. The CDR3 bases are TGTGCCAGCAGCTTGGTGTTGTCCCGGGATTCACCCCTCCACTTT. Encoded protein: CASSLVLSRDSPLHF.

This clone showed up just a few times. This rearrangement joins TRBV7-2 to TRBJ2-7; D remains unclear. V lost 1 base and J 6 bases, leaving 10 bases between the germline ends. This CDR3 has 13 amino acids. The germline gives CDR1 SGHTA, CDR2 FQGNSA. CDR3 nucleotides: TGTGCCAGCAGCTTAGTGGGGTCGGGCGAGCAGTACGTC. Translation gives CASSLVGSGEQYV.

The sample holds a few counts of this clone. The chain joins TRBV5-8 to TRBJ2-7, with D possibly TRBD2 on 6 matching bases. V was pared by 3 bases and J by 4 bases, with 14 bases between. Per germline, CDR1 SGHTS and CDR2 YDEGEE. The CDR3 consists of 14 residues. The CDR3: CASSWVRGTYEQYV. CDR3 bases: TGTGCCAGCAGCTGGGTGCGGGGAACGTACGAGCAGTACGTC.

The V call is TRBV7-2, the J call TRBJ1-2, with 8 bases matching TRBD1. Germline assignment: CDR1 SGHTA and CDR2 FQGNSA. Germline trimming cut 9 bases from V and 8 bases from J; bases unmatched to any gene: 11. The CDR3 consists of 13 residues. The CDR3 DNA reads TGTGCCAGAAGAAAGGACAGGGTCGACGGCTACACCTTC. Translation: CARRKDRVDGYTF.

This clone occurred a few times. CDR3 coding DNA: TGTGCCAGCAGCTTAGACGGCTCGCACGAGCAGTACTTC. Protein: CASSLDGSHEQYF. V is TRBV7-9 and J is TRBJ2-7; D gene unclear. Germline V lookup: CDR1 SEHNR, CDR2 FQNEAQ (reference sequence). This CDR3 is 13 amino acids long. V gave up 1 base and J gave up 5 bases, with 9 bases separating them.

The rearrangement joins TRBV9 to TRBJ2-5; 7 bases align to TRBD1. The CDR3 sequence is 14 residues long. CDR1 and CDR2 (germline): SGDLS, YYNGEE. Trimming cost V 3 bases and J 5 bases; bases outside gene matches: 7. The CDR3 spells CASSAKTGTETQYF. The CDR3 DNA follows: TGTGCCAGCAGCGCGAAGACAGGGACGGAGACCCAGTACTTC.

In this sample, this clone turned up a few times. CDR3 protein: CSVEEWGAGDTQYF. CDR3 in DNA: TGCAGCGTTGAAGAGTGGGGGGCCGGAGATACGCAGTATTTT. This chain uses TRBV29-1 with TRBJ2-3; D possibly uses TRBD1 or TRBD2 (6 bases each). This CDR3 has 14 amino acids. V was trimmed by 0 bases and J by 5 bases, leaving 12 bases between them. Germline CDR1 reads SQVTM; CDR2 reads ANQGSEA.

This clone has a handful of counts. This chain connects TRBV5-6 to TRBJ2-3; D is uncertain. The CDR3 length is 11 residues. Trimming cost V 3 bases and J 11 bases, with 10 bases left between them. CDR1 and CDR2 from the germline V gene are SGHDT and YYEEEE. The CDR3 nucleotides are TGTGCCAGCAGCTGGGGTACGGAGCAGTATTTT. Its protein product is CASSWGTEQYF.

This clone was seen only once. The rearrangement links TRBV20-1 to TRBJ2-7; D is unresolved. CDR1 is DFQATT, CDR2 SNEGSKA, per germline (reference sequence). The CDR3 sequence is 11 residues long. V dropped 7 bases and J dropped 2 bases, with 9 bases sitting between them. The CDR3, as DNA: TGCAGTGTAAGAGGCCCCTACGAGCAGTACGTC. Protein sequence: CSVRGPYEQYV.

V and J are TRBV4-2 and TRBJ2-1; the D gene could be TRBD1 or TRBD2 (6 bases each). This CDR3 is built from 14 residues. Trimming took off 6 bases at V and 6 bases at J, with 15 bases between the two ends. In germline, CDR1 is LGHNA, CDR2 YNFKEQ. In DNA, the CDR3 is TGTGCCAGCAGGAACTTCGGGGGCCGCAATGAGCAGTTCTTC. Its protein is CASRNFGGRNEQFF.

The chain couples TRBV14 to TRBJ1-6, with TRBD1 matching over 10 bases. The CDR3 has 15 amino acids. The germline CDR1 and CDR2 sequences are SGHDN and FVKESK. Trimming cost V 4 bases and J 7 bases; bases outside gene matches: 4. CDR3 sequence reads: CASSLRQGANSPLHF. The CDR3 DNA reads as TGTGCCAGCAGCCTAAGACAGGGGGCCAATTCACCCCTCCACTTT.